This T cell receptor beta chain was retrieved from a study of T-cell memory formation after mild COVID-19. Study-level information: Largely donor-specific TCR clusters were found.

TCRdb re-called the 5' RACE reads through MiXCR, storing one row per CDR3 protein. The sample has roughly 500,000 distinct CDR3 sequences; 20% are singletons. This clonotype has just one count. Sequencing was done on a sample of PBMCs or a T cell subset sorted from them (not recorded which). This clonotype was sampled from an adult woman who had mild COVID-19 (a few samples of this study predate the infection). Cell type and time point are not known.

This chain's CDR3 is CASSLQGFPPNEKLFF. The CDR3 nucleotides read TGTGCCAGCAGCTTACAGGGGTTCCCGCCTAATGAAAAACTGTTTTTT. The chain carries TRBV7-9 and TRBJ1-4, with D maybe TRBD1 (6 bases). This CDR3 contains 16 residues. The V end lost 2 bases, the J end lost 3 bases, and 13 bases lay between the germline ends. CDR1 is SEHNR, CDR2 FQNEAQ, per germline (reference sequence).